This T cell receptor beta chain was observed in a study of blood T cell repertoires in COVID-19. Background on the study: The study drew acute and convalescent COVID-19 samples from the United States, Italy and Spain.

This clone was detected once. In the original analysis: Amplified reference gene primers provided the basis for estimating nucleated cell counts. The assay was immunoSEQ multiplex PCR, and TCRdb's table has in-frame clones only and misses some. The DNA gave D and trimming, while V, J and clone size come from that table. The data show 75,000 to 95,000 clones, with roughly 72% seen just once and around 25% held by the top ten. The V end was cut by 6 bases, the J end by 7 bases, with 18 bases between. Germline V gene sequence: CDR1 MDHEN, CDR2 SYDVKM. CDR3 length: 14 residues. The sequenced material came from peripheral blood. The TCR was taken from a woman aged 60-75 years in a cohort sampled during active or convalescent COVID-19. The chain has TRBV28 and TRBJ2-5, with a possible D match to TRBD2 (6 bases). DNA for the CDR3: TGTGCCAGCAGGCAGGGAACCTCCGGGGGGACCCAGTACTTC. The encoded protein is CASRQGTSGGTQYF.